These 14 T cell receptor beta chains came from one sample sequenced in a study of shared clonotypes between healthy human individuals. Sequencing used immunoSEQ multiplex PCR; TCRdb keeps in-frame clones, though not all of them. This repertoire shows about 2.3 million clones, 93% found once; its top ten account for 0.39%. Input material: naive CD4+ T cells from PBMCs. The subset is: CD45RA+ positively selected. The source of these receptors is a man between 18 and 29 years old in good health. Some clones in this sample may be carry-over from other donors' samples.

This chain connects TRBV2 to TRBJ1-1; 8 bases match TRBD1. The CDR3 consists of 14 residues. The V gene end was trimmed by 6 bases and the J gene end by 4 bases; junction bases not matched to a gene: 7. Germline V lookup: CDR1 SNHLY, CDR2 FYNNEI. CDR3 coding DNA: TGTGCCAGCAGATTACAGGGGGGGAGCACTGAAGCTTTCTTT. Its translation is CASRLQGGSTEAFF.

This chain links TRBV2 with TRBJ1-1; D unresolved. Germline V gene lookup returns CDR1 SNHLY and CDR2 FYNNEI. The CDR3 covers 14 residues. Trimming shortened V by 7 bases and J by 4 bases, and 16 bases separated the two germline ends. The CDR3 coding sequence is TGTGCCAGCATCGAGAGCAGGTCTCGCACTGAAGCTTTCTTT. This gives the protein CASIESRSRTEAFF.

This chain uses TRBV11-2 with TRBJ2-5, with TRBD2 identical over 9 bases. The V and J ends lost 5 bases and 4 bases, in that order; junction bases with no gene match: 11. Germline V gives CDR1 SGHAT, CDR2 FQNNGV. The CDR3 is 16 residues long. The CDR3 sequence: CASSVGLAGMRETQYF. CDR3 in DNA: TGTGCCAGCAGCGTGGGGCTAGCGGGGATGCGAGAGACCCAGTACTTC.

The V call is TRBV6-6, the J call TRBJ1-2; D is unclear. The CDR3 is 15 amino acids. V was shortened by 3 bases and J by 5 bases, with 16 bases between the two germline ends. Per the germline V gene, CDR1 is MNHNY and CDR2 is SVGAGI (reference sequence). The CDR3 DNA sequence: TGTGCCAGCAGTTATTCTCCCCTACGTGGGTATGGCTACACCTTC. Protein product: CASSYSPLRGYGYTF.

The V gene is TRBV7-9, the J gene TRBJ2-3, with no clear D. V was shortened by 0 bases and J by 6 bases, with 7 bases between the two germline ends. In germline, CDR1 is SEHNR, CDR2 FQNEAQ (reference sequence). The CDR3 runs 13 residues. The CDR3, as DNA: TGTGCCAGCAGCTTAGCCCCGATCGATACGCAGTATTTT. Its protein product is CASSLAPIDTQYF.

V is TRBV28 and J is TRBJ2-7; 8 nucleotides match TRBD1. Germline CDR1 is MDHEN and CDR2 is SYDVKM. Trimming removed 8 bases from V and 3 bases from J; junction bases left unmatched: 6. CDR3 length: 13 amino acids. CDR3 loop: CASRQGAFYEQYF. Written as DNA, the CDR3 is TGTGCCAGCCGGCAGGGGGCTTTCTACGAGCAGTACTTC.

The chain recombines TRBV5-5 with TRBJ2-5, with TRBD1 identical over 9 bases. The CDR3 consists of 15 residues. Unmatched junction bases numbered 7, after V lost 2 bases and J lost 5 bases. CDR1 SGHKS and CDR2 YYEKEE come from the germline V gene (reference sequence). The CDR3 here is CASSFVTGGRETQYF. The DNA of the CDR3 is TGTGCCAGCAGCTTTGTCACAGGGGGCCGGGAGACCCAGTACTTC.

Notes on this clone: The same CDR3 also results from other DNA sequences found in this sample. The J gene is TRBJ1-4, the V gene TRBV27; maybe TRBD1 (5 bases). The V gene's germline CDR1 is MNHEY and CDR2 SMNVEV (reference sequence). V was cut by 2 bases and J by 7 bases, with 11 bases left in between. The CDR3 has 14 amino acids. The CDR3 nucleotides read TGTGCCAGCAGTTTACAGGGAGTCGGTGAAAAACTGTTTTTT. This gives the protein CASSLQGVGEKLFF.

The chain couples TRBV2 to TRBJ2-2, with D possibly being TRBD1 (6 bases). The germline V and J ends were trimmed by 1 base and 3 bases, with 15 bases remaining between them. This CDR3 is 17 amino acids long. CDR1 is SNHLY, CDR2 FYNNEI, per germline. The CDR3 DNA follows: TGTGCCAGCAGTGAAGTTGGGAGTGGGGGCGACACCGGGGAGCTGTTTTTT. It codes for CASSEVGSGGDTGELFF.

V gene TRBV5-1 combines with J gene TRBJ1-5; 7 bases agree with TRBD1. Germline loops: CDR1 SGHRS, CDR2 YFSETQ. Trimming at V came to 1 base and at J to 4 bases, leaving 5 bases not matched to a gene. The CDR3 consists of 15 residues. The CDR3 spells CASSLSGGWNQPQHF. The CDR3 coding sequence is TGCGCCAGCAGCTTGTCAGGGGGGTGGAATCAGCCCCAGCATTTT.

As regards this clone: This CDR3 is also generated by other DNA sequences in the sample. The chain carries TRBV2 and TRBJ2-7; D gene ambiguous. The CDR3 runs 10 residues. In germline, CDR1 is SNHLY, CDR2 FYNNEI. The V end lost 5 bases, the J end lost 1 base, and 0 bases lay between the germline ends. CDR3 nucleotides: TGTGCCAGCAGTTCCTACGAGCAGTACTTC. This gives the protein CASSSYEQYF. Filled out from reference TRBV2 and TRBJ2-7, the complete variable domain reads EPEVTQTPSHQVTQMGQEVILRCVPISNHLYFYWYRQILGQKVEFLVSFYNNEISEKSEIFDDQFSVERPDGSNFTLKIRSTKLEDSAMYFCASSSYEQYFGPGTRLTVT.

This clone has just a few counts. The chain uses TRBV19 and TRBJ1-5; D is unclear. CDR1 LNHDA and CDR2 SQIVND come from the germline V gene (reference sequence). Trimming shortened V by 7 bases and J by 6 bases, and 10 bases separated the two germline ends. The CDR3 covers 12 residues. The CDR3 DNA reads TGTGCCAGTACCGAAGGGAGTCAGCCCCAGCATTTT. Protein: CASTEGSQPQHF.

This chain uses TRBV11-2 with TRBJ2-1, with D hard to call. V gave up 5 bases and J gave up 8 bases, with 13 bases separating them. There are 13 residues in the CDR3. Germline V gene sequence: CDR1 SGHAT, CDR2 FQNNGV. The CDR3 is CASSPTPAHEQFF. CDR3 in DNA: TGTGCCAGCAGCCCCACGCCAGCGCATGAGCAGTTCTTC. Complete variable domain (other parts from reference TRBV11-2 and TRBJ2-1): EAGVAQSPRYKIIEKRQSVAFWCNPISGHATLYWYQQILGQGPKLLIQFQNNGVVDDSQLPKDRFSAERLKGVDSTLKIQPAKLEDSAVYLCASSPTPAHEQFFGPGTRLTVL.

The J gene is TRBJ1-2, the V gene TRBV5-1, with 8 bases fitting TRBD1. In germline, CDR1 is SGHRS, CDR2 YFSETQ. The CDR3 consists of 14 residues. Germline trimming cut 0 bases from V and 5 bases from J; bases unmatched to any gene: 3. The DNA for the CDR3 is TGCGCCAGCAGCTTGGTGGGACAGGAGTATGGCTACACCTTC. Translating gives CASSLVGQEYGYTF.